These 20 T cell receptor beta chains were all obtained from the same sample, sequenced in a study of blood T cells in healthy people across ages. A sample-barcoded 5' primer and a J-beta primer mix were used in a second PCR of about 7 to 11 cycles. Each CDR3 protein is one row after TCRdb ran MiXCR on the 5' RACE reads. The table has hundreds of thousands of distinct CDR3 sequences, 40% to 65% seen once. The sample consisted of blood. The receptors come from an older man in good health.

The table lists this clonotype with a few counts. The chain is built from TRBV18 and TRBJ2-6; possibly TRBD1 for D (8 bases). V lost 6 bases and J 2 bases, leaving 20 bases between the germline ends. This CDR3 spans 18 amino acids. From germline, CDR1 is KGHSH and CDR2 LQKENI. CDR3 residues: CASSQLGQGGAGANVLTF. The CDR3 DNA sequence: TGTGCCAGCTCGCAGCTTGGACAGGGAGGGGCTGGGGCCAACGTCCTGACTTTC.

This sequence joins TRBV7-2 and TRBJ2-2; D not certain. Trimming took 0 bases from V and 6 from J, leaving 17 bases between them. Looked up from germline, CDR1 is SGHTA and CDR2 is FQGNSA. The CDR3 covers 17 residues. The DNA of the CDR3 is TGTGCCAGCAGCTTAGCGGGCCGGGCAGGCACCCCCGGGGAGCTGTTTTTT. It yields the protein CASSLAGRAGTPGELFF.

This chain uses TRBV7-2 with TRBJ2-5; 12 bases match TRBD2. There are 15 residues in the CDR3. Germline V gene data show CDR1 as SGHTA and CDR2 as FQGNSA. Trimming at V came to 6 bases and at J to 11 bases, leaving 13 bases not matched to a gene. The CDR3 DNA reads TGTGCCAGCAGAGAGGGACTAGCGGGTTACAATGAGCAGTACTTC. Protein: CASREGLAGYNEQYF.

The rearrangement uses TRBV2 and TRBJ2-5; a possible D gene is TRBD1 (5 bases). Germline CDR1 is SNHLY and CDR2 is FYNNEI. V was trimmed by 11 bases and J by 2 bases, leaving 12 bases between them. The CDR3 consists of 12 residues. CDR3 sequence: CASGAWQETQYF. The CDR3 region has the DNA TGTGCCTCTGGGGCTTGGCAAGAGACCCAGTACTTC.

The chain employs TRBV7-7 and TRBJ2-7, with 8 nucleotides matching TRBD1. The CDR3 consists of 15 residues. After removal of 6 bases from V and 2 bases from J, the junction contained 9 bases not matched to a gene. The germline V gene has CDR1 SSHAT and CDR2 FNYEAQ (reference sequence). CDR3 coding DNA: TGTGCCAGCAGGTTCGACGGGACAGGAGCCTACGAGCAGTACTTC. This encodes CASRFDGTGAYEQYF.

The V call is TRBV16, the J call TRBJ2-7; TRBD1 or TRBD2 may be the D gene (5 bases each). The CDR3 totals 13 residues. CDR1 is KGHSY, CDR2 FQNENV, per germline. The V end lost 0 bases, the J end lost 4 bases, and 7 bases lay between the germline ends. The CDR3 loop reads CASSQSGDYEQYF. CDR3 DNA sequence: TGTGCCAGCAGCCAATCGGGGGATTACGAGCAGTACTTC.

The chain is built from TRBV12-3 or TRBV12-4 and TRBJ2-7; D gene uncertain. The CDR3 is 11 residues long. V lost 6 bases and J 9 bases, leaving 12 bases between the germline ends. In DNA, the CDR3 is TGTGCCAGCAGCATACTCGACGGGCAGTACTTC. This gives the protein CASSILDGQYF.

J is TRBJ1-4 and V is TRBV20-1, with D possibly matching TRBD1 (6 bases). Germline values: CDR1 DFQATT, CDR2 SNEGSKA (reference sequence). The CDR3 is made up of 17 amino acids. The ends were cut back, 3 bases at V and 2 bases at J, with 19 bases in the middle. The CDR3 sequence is CSARGRTDRGTNEKLFF. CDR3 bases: TGCAGTGCTAGGGGTCGGACAGACCGAGGGACTAATGAAAAACTGTTTTTT.

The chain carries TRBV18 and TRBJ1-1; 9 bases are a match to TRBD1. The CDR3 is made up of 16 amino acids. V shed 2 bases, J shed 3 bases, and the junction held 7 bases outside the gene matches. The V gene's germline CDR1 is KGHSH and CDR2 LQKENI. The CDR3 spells CASSPRDRAKYTEAFF. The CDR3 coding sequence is TGTGCCAGCTCACCAAGGGACAGGGCTAAGTACACTGAAGCTTTCTTT. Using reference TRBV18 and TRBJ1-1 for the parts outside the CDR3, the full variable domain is NAGVMQNPRHLVRRRGQEARLRCSPMKGHSHVYWYRQLPEEGLKFMVYLQKENIIDESGMPKERFSAEFPKEGPSILRIQQVVRGDSAAYFCASSPRDRAKYTEAFFGQGTRLTVV.

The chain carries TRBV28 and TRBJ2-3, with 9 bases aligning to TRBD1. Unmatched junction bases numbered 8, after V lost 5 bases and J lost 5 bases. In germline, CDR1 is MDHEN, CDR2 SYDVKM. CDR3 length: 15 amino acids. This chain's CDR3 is CASSDPGQGLDTQYF. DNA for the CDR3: TGTGCCAGCAGTGATCCGGGACAGGGCTTAGATACGCAGTATTTT.

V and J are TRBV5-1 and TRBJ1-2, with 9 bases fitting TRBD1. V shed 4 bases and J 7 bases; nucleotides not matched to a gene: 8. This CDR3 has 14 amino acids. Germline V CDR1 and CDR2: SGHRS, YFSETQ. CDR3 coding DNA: TGCGCCAGCAGCGCAAACACAGGGGGCGGTGGCTACACCTTC. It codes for CASSANTGGGGYTF.

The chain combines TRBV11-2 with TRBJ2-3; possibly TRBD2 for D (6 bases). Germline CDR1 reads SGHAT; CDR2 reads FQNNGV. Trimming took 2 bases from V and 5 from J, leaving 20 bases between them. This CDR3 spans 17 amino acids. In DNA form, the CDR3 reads TGTGCCAGCAGCTTAAACCCCAGCGTGGCTAGCGTAGATACGCAGTATTTT. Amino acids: CASSLNPSVASVDTQYF.

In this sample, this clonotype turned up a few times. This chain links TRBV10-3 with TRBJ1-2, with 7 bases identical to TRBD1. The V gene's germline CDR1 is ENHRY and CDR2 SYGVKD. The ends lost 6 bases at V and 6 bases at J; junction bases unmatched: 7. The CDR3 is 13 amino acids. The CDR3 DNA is TGTGCCATCAGCCTGGACAGGTCAAATGGCTACACCTTC. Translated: CAISLDRSNGYTF.

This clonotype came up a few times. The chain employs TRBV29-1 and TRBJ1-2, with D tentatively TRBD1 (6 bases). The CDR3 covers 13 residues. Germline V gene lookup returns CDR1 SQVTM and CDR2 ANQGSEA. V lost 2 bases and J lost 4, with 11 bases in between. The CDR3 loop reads CSVERGSGYGYTF. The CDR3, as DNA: TGCAGCGTTGAAAGGGGGTCCGGCTATGGCTACACCTTC.

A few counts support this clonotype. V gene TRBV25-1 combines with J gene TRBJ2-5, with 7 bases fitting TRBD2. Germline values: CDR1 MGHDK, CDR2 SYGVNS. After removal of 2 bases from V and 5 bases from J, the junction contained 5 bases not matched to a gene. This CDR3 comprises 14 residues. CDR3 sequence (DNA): TGTGCCAGCAGTGAACTGGGGGGGAGGGAGACCCAGTACTTC. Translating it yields CASSELGGRETQYF.

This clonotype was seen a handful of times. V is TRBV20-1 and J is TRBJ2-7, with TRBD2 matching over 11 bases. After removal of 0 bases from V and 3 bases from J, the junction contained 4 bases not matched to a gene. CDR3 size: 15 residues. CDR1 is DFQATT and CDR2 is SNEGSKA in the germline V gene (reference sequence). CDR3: CSARDFTSGSYEQYF. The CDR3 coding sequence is TGCAGTGCTAGAGATTTTACTAGCGGGAGCTACGAGCAGTACTTC.

The CDR3 DNA reads TGTGCCAGCAGCTCCCCGGGAGGCGTGGGGGCCAACGTCCTGACTTTC. Protein: CASSSPGGVGANVLTF. The rearrangement links TRBV11-1 to TRBJ2-6; TRBD2 agrees at 7 bases. V dropped 4 bases and J dropped 4; count of bases not matched to a gene: 7. This CDR3 is built from 16 residues. CDR1 and CDR2 from the germline V gene are SGHAT and FQDESV (reference sequence).

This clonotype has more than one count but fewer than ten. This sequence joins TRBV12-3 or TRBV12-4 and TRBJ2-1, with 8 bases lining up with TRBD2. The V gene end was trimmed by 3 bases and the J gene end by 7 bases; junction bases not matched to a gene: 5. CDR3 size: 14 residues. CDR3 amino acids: CASSLGGGRNEQFF. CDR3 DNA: TGTGCCAGCAGTTTGGGGGGCGGGAGGAATGAGCAGTTCTTC.

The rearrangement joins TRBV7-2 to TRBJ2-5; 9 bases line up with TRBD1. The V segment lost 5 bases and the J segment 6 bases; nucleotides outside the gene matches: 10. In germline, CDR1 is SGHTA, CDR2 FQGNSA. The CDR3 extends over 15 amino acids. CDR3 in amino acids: CASSDRTGASQTQYF. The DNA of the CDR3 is TGTGCCAGCAGCGACCGGACAGGGGCCTCGCAGACCCAGTACTTC.

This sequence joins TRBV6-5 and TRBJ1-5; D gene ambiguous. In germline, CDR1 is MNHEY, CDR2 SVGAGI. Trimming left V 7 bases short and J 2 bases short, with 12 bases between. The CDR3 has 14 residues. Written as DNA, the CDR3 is TGTGCCAGCAAACGCGATGGGGGCAATCAGCCCCAGCATTTT. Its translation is CASKRDGGNQPQHF.